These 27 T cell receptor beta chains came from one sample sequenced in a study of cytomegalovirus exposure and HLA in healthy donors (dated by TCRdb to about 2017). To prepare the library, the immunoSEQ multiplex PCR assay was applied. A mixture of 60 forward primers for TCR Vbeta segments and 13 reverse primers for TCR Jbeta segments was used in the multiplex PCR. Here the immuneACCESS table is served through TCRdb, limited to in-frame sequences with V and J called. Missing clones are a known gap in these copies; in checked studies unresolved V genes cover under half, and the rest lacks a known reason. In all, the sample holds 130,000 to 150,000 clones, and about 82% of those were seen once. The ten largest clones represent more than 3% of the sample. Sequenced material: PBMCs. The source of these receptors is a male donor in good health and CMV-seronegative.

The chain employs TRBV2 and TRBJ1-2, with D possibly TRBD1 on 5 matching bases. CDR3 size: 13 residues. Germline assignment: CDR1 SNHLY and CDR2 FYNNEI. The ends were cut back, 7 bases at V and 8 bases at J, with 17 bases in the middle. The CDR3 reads CASMYGGVQGYTF. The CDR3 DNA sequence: TGTGCCAGCATGTACGGAGGGGTGCAGGGCTACACCTTC. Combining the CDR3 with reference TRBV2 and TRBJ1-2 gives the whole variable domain EPEVTQTPSHQVTQMGQEVILRCVPISNHLYFYWYRQILGQKVEFLVSFYNNEISEKSEIFDDQFSVERPDGSNFTLKIRSTKLEDSAMYFCASMYGGVQGYTFGSGTRLTVV.

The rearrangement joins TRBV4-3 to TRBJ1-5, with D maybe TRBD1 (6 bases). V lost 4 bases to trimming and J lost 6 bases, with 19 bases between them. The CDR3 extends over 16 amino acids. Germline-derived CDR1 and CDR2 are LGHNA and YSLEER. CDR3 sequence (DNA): TGCGCCAGCAGCCTTAATACAGGGTTATCGGGTCAGCCCCAGCATTTT. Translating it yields CASSLNTGLSGQPQHF.

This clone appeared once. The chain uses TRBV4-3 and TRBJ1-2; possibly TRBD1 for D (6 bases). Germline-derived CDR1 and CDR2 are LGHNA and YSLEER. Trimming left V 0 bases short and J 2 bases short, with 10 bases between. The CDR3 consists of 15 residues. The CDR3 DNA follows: TGCGCCAGCAGCCAAGAAACAGGGACCAACTATGGCTACACCTTC. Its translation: CASSQETGTNYGYTF.

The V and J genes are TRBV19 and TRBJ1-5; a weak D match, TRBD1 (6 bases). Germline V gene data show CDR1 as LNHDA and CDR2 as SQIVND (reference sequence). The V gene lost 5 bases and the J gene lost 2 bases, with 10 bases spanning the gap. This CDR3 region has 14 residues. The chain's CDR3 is CASSGGAGNQPQHF. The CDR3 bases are TGTGCCAGTAGTGGGGGGGCTGGCAATCAGCCCCAGCATTTT. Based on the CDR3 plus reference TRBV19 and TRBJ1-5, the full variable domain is DGGITQSPKYLFRKEGQNVTLSCEQNLNHDAMYWYRQDPGQGLRLIYYSQIVNDFQKGDIAEGYSVSREKKESFPLTVTSAQKNPTAFYLCASSGGAGNQPQHFGDGTRLSIL.

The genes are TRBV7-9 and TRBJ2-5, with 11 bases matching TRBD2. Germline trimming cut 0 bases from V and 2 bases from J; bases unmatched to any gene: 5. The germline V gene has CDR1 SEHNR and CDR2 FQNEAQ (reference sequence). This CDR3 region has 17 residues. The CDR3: CASSLAGASGGQETQYF. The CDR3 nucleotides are TGTGCCAGCAGCTTAGCCGGGGCTAGCGGGGGGCAAGAGACCCAGTACTTC.

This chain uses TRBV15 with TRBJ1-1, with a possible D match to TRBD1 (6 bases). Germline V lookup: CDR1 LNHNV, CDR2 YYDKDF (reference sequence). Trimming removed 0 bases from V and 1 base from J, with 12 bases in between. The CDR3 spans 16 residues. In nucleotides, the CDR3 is TGTGCCACCAGCAGAGATATACGGGGGGCGAACACTGAAGCTTTCTTT. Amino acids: CATSRDIRGANTEAFF.

The CDR3 reads CASSLESKGHGEQFF. The CDR3, as DNA: TGTGCCAGCAGCCTAGAGAGTAAGGGACATGGTGAGCAGTTCTTC. This chain uses TRBV9 with TRBJ2-1; D is possibly TRBD1 (6 bases). V was shortened by 4 bases and J by 9 bases, with 20 bases between the two germline ends. CDR3 length: 15 amino acids. The germline CDR1 and CDR2 sequences are SGDLS and YYNGEE.

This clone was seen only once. In nucleotides, the CDR3 is TGTGCGACCCTCGGGAGTTACAATCAGCCCCAGCATTTT. Translation: CATLGSYNQPQHF. The genes are TRBV28 and TRBJ1-5; the D is unclear. CDR3 size: 13 residues. The germline V gene encodes CDR1 MDHEN and CDR2 SYDVKM.

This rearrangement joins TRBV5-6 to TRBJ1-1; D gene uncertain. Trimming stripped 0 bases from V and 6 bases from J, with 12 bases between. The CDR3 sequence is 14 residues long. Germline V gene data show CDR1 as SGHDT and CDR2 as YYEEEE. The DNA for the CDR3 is TGTGCCAGCAGCTTGGCCTTTGGAGGGTCTGAAGCTTTCTTT. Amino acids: CASSLAFGGSEAFF.

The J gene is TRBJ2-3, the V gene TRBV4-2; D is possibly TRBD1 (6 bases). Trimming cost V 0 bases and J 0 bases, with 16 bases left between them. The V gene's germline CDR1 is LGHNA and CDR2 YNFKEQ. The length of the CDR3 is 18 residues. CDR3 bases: TGTGCCAGCAGCCAAGAAGGCCACAAAGGACAGAGCACAGATACGCAGTATTTT. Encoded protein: CASSQEGHKGQSTDTQYF.

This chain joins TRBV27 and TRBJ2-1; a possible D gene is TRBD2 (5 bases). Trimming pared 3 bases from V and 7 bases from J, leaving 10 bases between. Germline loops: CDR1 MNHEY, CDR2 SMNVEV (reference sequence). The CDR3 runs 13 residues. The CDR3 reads CASSFLGGNEQFF. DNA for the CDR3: TGTGCCAGCAGTTTTCTGGGCGGGAATGAGCAGTTCTTC.

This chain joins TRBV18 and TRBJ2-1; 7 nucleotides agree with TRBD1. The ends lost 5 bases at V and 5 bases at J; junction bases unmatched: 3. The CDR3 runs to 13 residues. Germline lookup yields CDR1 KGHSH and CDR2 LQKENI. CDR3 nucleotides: TGTGCCAGCTCAGGACAGGCTAACAATGAGCAGTTCTTC. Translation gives CASSGQANNEQFF.

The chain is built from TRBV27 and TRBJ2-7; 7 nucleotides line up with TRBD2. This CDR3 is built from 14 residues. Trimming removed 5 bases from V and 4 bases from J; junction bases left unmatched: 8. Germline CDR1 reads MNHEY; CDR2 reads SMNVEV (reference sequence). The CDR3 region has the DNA TGTGCCAGCAGTCCCTGGGAGGGCCTTTACGAGCAGTACTTC. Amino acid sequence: CASSPWEGLYEQYF.

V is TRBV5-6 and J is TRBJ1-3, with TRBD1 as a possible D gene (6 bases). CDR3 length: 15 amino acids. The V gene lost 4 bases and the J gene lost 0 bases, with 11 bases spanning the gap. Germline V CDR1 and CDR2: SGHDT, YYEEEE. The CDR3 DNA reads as TGTGCCAGCAGCCCAGGGGAACTCTCTGGAAACACCATATATTTT. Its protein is CASSPGELSGNTIYF. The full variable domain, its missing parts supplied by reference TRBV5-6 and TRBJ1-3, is DAGVTQSPTHLIKTRGQQVTLRCSPKSGHDTVSWYQQALGQGPQFIFQYYEEEERQRGNFPDRFSGHQFPNYSSELNVNALLLGDSALYLCASSPGELSGNTIYFGEGSWLTVV.

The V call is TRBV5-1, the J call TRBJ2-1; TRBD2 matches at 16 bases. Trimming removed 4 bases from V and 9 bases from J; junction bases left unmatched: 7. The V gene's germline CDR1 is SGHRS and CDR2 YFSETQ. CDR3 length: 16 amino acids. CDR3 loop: CASSPGTSGRATEQFF. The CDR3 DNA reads TGCGCCAGCAGCCCGGGGACTAGCGGGAGGGCCACTGAGCAGTTCTTC.

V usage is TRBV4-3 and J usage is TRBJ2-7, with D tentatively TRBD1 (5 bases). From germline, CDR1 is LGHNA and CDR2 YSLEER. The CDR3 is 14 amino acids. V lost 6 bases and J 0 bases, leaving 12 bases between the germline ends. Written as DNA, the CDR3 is TGCGCCAGCAGTCGACAGAGGAACTCCTACGAGCAGTACTTC. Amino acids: CASSRQRNSYEQYF.

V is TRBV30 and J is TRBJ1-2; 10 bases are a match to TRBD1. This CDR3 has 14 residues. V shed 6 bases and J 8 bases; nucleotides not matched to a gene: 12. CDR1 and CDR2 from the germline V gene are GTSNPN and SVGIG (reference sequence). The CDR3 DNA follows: TGTGCCTGTGAGACGACCGGGACAGGGGAAGGCTACACCTTC. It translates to CACETTGTGEGYTF.

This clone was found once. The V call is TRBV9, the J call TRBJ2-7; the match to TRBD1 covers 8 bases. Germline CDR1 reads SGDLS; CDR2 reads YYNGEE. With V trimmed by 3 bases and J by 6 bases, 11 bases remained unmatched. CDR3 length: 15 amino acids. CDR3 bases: TGTGCCAGCAGCGATACAGGGGGAAGGGAAGGCGAGCAGTACTTC. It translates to CASSDTGGREGEQYF.

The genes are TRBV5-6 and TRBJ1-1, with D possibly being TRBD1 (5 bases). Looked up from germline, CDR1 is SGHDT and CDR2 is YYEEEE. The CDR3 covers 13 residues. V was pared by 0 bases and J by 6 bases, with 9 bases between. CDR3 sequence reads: CASSLGGVAEAFF. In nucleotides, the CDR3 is TGTGCCAGCAGCTTGGGGGGGGTGGCTGAAGCTTTCTTT.

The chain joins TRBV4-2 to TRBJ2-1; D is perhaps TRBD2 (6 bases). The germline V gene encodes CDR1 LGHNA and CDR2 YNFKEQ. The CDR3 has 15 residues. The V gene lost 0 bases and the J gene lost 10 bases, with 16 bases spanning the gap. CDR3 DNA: TGTGCCAGCAGCCAAGAGGCGGGAACTTCAGGGGAGCAGTTCTTC. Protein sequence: CASSQEAGTSGEQFF.

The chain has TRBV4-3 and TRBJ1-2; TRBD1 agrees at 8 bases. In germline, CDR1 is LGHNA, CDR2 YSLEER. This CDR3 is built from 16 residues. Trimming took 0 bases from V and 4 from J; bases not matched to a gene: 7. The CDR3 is CASSQEVNRGGYGYTF. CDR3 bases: TGCGCCAGCAGCCAAGAGGTGAACAGGGGGGGCTATGGCTACACCTTC.

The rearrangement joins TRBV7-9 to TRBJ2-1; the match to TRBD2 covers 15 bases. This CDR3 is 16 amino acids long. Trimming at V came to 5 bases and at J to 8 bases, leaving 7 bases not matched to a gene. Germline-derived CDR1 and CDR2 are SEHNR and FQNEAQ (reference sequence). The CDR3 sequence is CASSTRTSGRAHEQFF. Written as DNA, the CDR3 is TGTGCCAGCAGCACCCGGACTAGCGGGAGGGCACATGAGCAGTTCTTC.

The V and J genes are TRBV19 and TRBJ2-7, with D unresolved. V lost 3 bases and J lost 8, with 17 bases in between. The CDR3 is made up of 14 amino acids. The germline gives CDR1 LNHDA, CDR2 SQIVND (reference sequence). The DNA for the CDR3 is TGTGCCAGTAGTATTTTACCCGACCCGGAGAAGCAGTACTTC. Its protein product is CASSILPDPEKQYF.

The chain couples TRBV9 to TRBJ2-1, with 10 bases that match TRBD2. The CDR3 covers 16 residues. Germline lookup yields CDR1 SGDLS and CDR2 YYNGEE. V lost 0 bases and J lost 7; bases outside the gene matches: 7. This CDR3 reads CASSVVEGLAANEQFF. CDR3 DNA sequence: TGTGCCAGCAGCGTAGTTGAAGGACTAGCGGCGAATGAGCAGTTCTTC. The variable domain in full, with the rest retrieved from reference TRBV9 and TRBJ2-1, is DSGVTQTPKHLITATGQRVTLRCSPRSGDLSVYWYQQSLDQGLQFLIQYYNGEERAKGNILERFSAQQFPDLHSELNLSSLELGDSALYFCASSVVEGLAANEQFFGPGTRLTVL.

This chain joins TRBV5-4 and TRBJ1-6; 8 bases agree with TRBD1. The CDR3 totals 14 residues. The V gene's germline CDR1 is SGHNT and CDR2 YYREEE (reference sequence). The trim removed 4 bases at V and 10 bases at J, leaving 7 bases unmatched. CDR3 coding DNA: TGTGCCAGCAGCCTGCCGACAGGGGCCTCACCCCTCCACTTT. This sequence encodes CASSLPTGASPLHF.

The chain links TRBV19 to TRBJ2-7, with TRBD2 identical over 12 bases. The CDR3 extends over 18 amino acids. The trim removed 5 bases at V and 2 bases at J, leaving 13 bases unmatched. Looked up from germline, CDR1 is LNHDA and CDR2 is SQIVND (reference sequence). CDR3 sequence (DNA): TGTGCCAGTAGTGCCAGGACTAGCGGGAATCAGTGGGCCTACGAGCAGTACTTC. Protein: CASSARTSGNQWAYEQYF. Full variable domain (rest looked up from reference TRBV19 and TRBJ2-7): DGGITQSPKYLFRKEGQNVTLSCEQNLNHDAMYWYRQDPGQGLRLIYYSQIVNDFQKGDIAEGYSVSREKKESFPLTVTSAQKNPTAFYLCASSARTSGNQWAYEQYFGPGTRLTVT.

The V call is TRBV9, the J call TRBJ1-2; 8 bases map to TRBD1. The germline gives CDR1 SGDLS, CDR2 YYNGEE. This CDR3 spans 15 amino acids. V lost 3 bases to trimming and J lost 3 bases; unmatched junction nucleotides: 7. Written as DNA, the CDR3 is TGTGCCAGCAGCGCCCCGACAGGGGAGTACTATGGCTACACCTTC. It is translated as CASSAPTGEYYGYTF.